The rows below give T cell receptor beta chains drawn from one sample of a study of cytomegalovirus exposure and HLA in healthy donors. Sequencing used immunoSEQ multiplex PCR; TCRdb keeps in-frame clones, though not all of them. The data hold about 120,000 clones, with roughly 90% observed a single time. The sample taken for sequencing was PBMCs. These receptors all stem from a woman between 18 and 29 years old in good health and CMV-seropositive. The CDR3 runs from the conserved cysteine through the conserved F or W. A D gene is named only where the DNA matches it firmly. Only part of the rows carry a size: once, few, many, or a class if the clone is expanded.

CDR3: CASSSDRTGNQPQHF
DNA: TGTGCCAGCAGTAGTGACAGGACGGGAAATCAGCCCCAGCATTTT
D: NA
V: TRBV2
size: NA
length: 15
J: TRBJ1-5

CDR3: CASSAMVLAGRETQYF
DNA: TGTGCCAGCAGCGCCATGGTACTAGCGGGGAGGGAGACCCAGTACTTC
D: TRBD2
V: TRBV9
size: NA
length: 16
J: TRBJ2-5

CDR3: CANRDYDYEQYF
DNA: TGTGCCAACCGGGACTACGACTACGAGCAGTACTTC
D: TRBD2
V: TRBV2
size: NA
length: 12
J: TRBJ2-7

CDR3: CASRGEGGWNQPQHF
DNA: TGTGCCAGCAGGGGGGAGGGGGGTTGGAATCAGCCCCAGCATTTT
D: NA
V: TRBV25-1
size: NA
length: 15
J: TRBJ1-5

CDR3: CASSSLAGGYNEQFF
DNA: TGTGCCAGCAGTAGTCTCGCGGGAGGCTACAATGAGCAGTTCTTC
D: TRBD2
V: TRBV27
size: NA
length: 15
J: TRBJ2-1

CDR3: CASSLGGDSYGETQYF
DNA: TGTGCCAGCAGCTTAGGGGGGGACAGCTATGGAGAGACCCAGTACTTC
D: NA
V: TRBV11-1
size: NA
length: 16
J: TRBJ2-5

CDR3: CSAGRTQYF
DNA: TGCAGTGCTGGGAGGACGCAGTATTTT
D: NA
V: TRBV20-1
size: NA
length: 9
J: TRBJ2-3

CDR3: CASSYSGRASEQYF
DNA: TGTGCCAGCAGCTATAGCGGGAGGGCATCCGAGCAGTACTTC
D: TRBD2
V: TRBV7-9
size: NA
length: 14
J: TRBJ2-7

CDR3: CASSEAAPLAGETQYF
DNA: TGTGCCAGCAGTGAAGCGGCTCCCCTCGCAGGAGAGACCCAGTACTTC
D: NA
V: TRBV6-1
size: NA
length: 16
J: TRBJ2-5

CDR3: CAGGPGGYTGELFF
DNA: TGTGCCGGCGGCCCAGGAGGGTATACCGGGGAGCTGTTTTTT
D: NA
V: TRBV7-9
size: NA
length: 14
J: TRBJ2-2

CDR3: CASSPQGARNTEAFF
DNA: TGTGCCAGCAGTCCACAGGGGGCAAGAAACACTGAAGCTTTCTTT
D: TRBD1
V: TRBV6-5
size: NA
length: 15
J: TRBJ1-1

CDR3: CASSHGGSTDTQYF
DNA: TGCGCCAGCAGCCACGGGGGTAGCACAGATACGCAGTATTTT
D: NA
V: TRBV5-1
size: NA
length: 14
J: TRBJ2-3

CDR3: CASSQDVGQEKLFF
DNA: TGTGCCAGCAGCCAAGATGTGGGACAAGAAAAACTGTTTTTT
D: NA
V: TRBV4-2
size: NA
length: 14
J: TRBJ1-4

CDR3: CASSAQGFTEAFF
DNA: TGTGCCAGCAGCGCCCAGGGATTCACTGAAGCTTTCTTT
D: NA
V: TRBV9
size: NA
length: 13
J: TRBJ1-1

CDR3: CASSVDGQGEKTQYF
DNA: TGTGCCAGCAGCGTAGACGGACAGGGCGAGAAGACCCAGTACTTC
D: TRBD1
V: TRBV9
size: NA
length: 15
J: TRBJ2-5

CDR3: CASSLPSSGGNTDTQYF
DNA: TGTGCCAGCAGCTTACCGTCTAGCGGGGGAAACACAGATACGCAGTATTTT
D: TRBD2
V: TRBV9
size: once
length: 17
J: TRBJ2-3

CDR3: CASAVLAGQQFF
DNA: TGCGCCAGCGCAGTTCTAGCGGGGCAGCAGTTCTTC
D: TRBD2
V: TRBV10-2
size: NA
length: 12
J: TRBJ2-1

CDR3: CASSGRTFSYEQYF
DNA: TGTGCCAGCAGTGGGCGGACATTCTCCTACGAGCAGTACTTC
D: NA
V: TRBV6-1
size: few
length: 14
J: TRBJ2-7

CDR3: CASSIGGQPQHF
DNA: TGTGCCAGTAGTATCGGGGGACAGCCCCAGCATTTT
D: NA
V: TRBV19
size: once
length: 12
J: TRBJ1-5

CDR3: CASSVKGQGTYNEQFF
DNA: TGTGCCAGCAGCGTCAAGGGACAGGGGACGTACAATGAGCAGTTCTTC
D: TRBD1
V: TRBV9
size: many
length: 16
J: TRBJ2-1

CDR3: CASNRYSYEQYF
DNA: TGTGCCAGCAACAGATACTCCTACGAGCAGTACTTC
D: NA
V: TRBV28
size: NA
length: 12
J: TRBJ2-7

CDR3: CASSSGDAGNTIYF
DNA: TGCGCCAGCAGCTCAGGGGACGCTGGAAACACCATATATTTT
D: NA
V: TRBV5-1
size: NA
length: 14
J: TRBJ1-3

CDR3: CASSRTGLNTEAFF
DNA: TGTGCCAGCAGCCGGACAGGGCTGAACACTGAAGCTTTCTTT
D: TRBD1
V: TRBV4-2
size: NA
length: 14
J: TRBJ1-1

CDR3: CASSHSSGVLYEQYF
DNA: TGTGCCAGCAGCCATTCTAGCGGAGTCCTCTACGAGCAGTACTTC
D: TRBD2
V: TRBV7-3
size: NA
length: 15
J: TRBJ2-7

CDR3: CASSRAGTGRHNEQFF
DNA: TGTGCTAGCAGCCGCGCCGGGACAGGGAGGCACAATGAGCAGTTCTTC
D: TRBD1
V: TRBV7-7
size: NA
length: 16
J: TRBJ2-1

CDR3: CASSVGLAGKQYF
DNA: TGTGCCAGCAGCGTGGGACTAGCGGGCAAGCAGTACTTC
D: TRBD2
V: TRBV7-3
size: NA
length: 13
J: TRBJ2-7